This T cell receptor beta chain comes out of a study of response to subunit inactivated influenza vaccine. The study, taken as a whole, reports: Authors suggested each seasonal flu vaccination may recruit only limited numbers of new T cells.

This CDR3 region has 15 residues. Between the trimmed V and J ends, which lost 4 bases and 8 bases, there was a span of 17 bases. Per the germline V gene, CDR1 is MGHRA and CDR2 is YSYEKL. This clonotype was seen only a few times. The target antigen is unknown. One entry per CDR3 protein, called by TCRdb with MiXCR from the RT-PCR reads. The data contain approximately 700,000 distinct CDR3 sequences, 15% to 19% of them singletons. Sequenced here: PBMCs from blood, sampled 11 to 12 days after vaccination. This chain connects TRBV4-1 to TRBJ1-4, with D hard to call. This receptor was taken from a man aged 45 to 65 who received an inactivated influenza vaccine. The CDR3 protein is CASSRKTGSEEKLFF. CDR3 in DNA: TGCGCCAGCAGCCGGAAAACGGGATCGGAGGAAAAACTGTTTTTT.